One sample yielded the 29 T cell receptor beta chains listed below, sequenced in a study of control samples from healthy donors and cancer patients. The data were produced by immunoSEQ multiplex PCR, yet TCRdb's version contains in-frame clones alone and is incomplete. The table has under 200,000 clones, about 94% seen once. Sequencing was carried out using blood. These receptors were obtained from a woman aged 35 to 49 in good health.

This chain joins TRBV5-6 and TRBJ2-7; 10 nucleotides align to TRBD1. The CDR3 totals 14 residues. CDR1 is SGHDT and CDR2 is YYEEEE in the germline V gene. The V gene end was trimmed by 4 bases and the J gene end by 4 bases; junction bases not matched to a gene: 5. The CDR3 sequence: CASSPDRGRYEQYF. In DNA form, the CDR3 reads TGTGCCAGCAGCCCGGACAGGGGGAGGTACGAGCAGTACTTC.

This rearrangement joins TRBV4-3 to TRBJ2-7; the match to TRBD1 covers 11 bases. Trimming took 3 bases from V and 1 from J; bases not matched to a gene: 5. CDR3 length: 16 amino acids. Germline V gene sequence: CDR1 LGHNA, CDR2 YSLEER. The CDR3 loop is CASSQGGQGASYEQYF. In DNA form, the CDR3 reads TGCGCCAGCAGCCAGGGCGGACAGGGGGCATCCTACGAGCAGTACTTC.

The rearrangement joins TRBV12-5 to TRBJ2-6; D is undetermined. Germline V lookup: CDR1 LGHNT, CDR2 FRNRAP. Trimming left V 1 base short and J 2 bases short, with 6 bases between. This CDR3 has 15 residues. The CDR3 protein is CASGLGTPGANVLTF. CDR3 bases: TGTGCTAGTGGTTTGGGGACCCCTGGGGCCAACGTCCTGACTTTC.

This chain links TRBV6-5 with TRBJ1-5; D not resolved. V was trimmed by 6 bases and J by 3 bases, leaving 9 bases between them. This CDR3 has 13 residues. From germline, CDR1 is MNHEY and CDR2 SVGAGI. This CDR3 is CASSQASNQPQHF. The CDR3 DNA reads TGTGCCAGCAGCCAGGCTTCCAATCAGCCCCAGCATTTT.

The chain joins TRBV5-1 to TRBJ2-5, with unresolved D. The V end was cut by 0 bases, the J end by 4 bases, with 1 base between. Germline V gene data show CDR1 as SGHRS and CDR2 as YFSETQ. There are 11 residues in the CDR3. CDR3 region: CASSLAETQYF. The CDR3 nucleotides are TGCGCCAGCAGCTTGGCAGAGACCCAGTACTTC.

V usage is TRBV7-6 and J usage is TRBJ2-7, with D tentatively TRBD1 (6 bases). The CDR3 spans 16 residues. Trimming removed 5 bases at V and 2 bases at J, with 19 bases between. Germline V lookup: CDR1 SGHVS, CDR2 FNYEAQ. This CDR3 is CASSPILRDTAYEQYF. CDR3 sequence (DNA): TGTGCCAGCAGCCCGATTTTAAGGGACACGGCCTACGAGCAGTACTTC.

This chain joins TRBV6-5 and TRBJ2-3; 10 bases are shared with TRBD1. The CDR3 length is 13 residues. Unmatched junction bases numbered 2, after V lost 8 bases and J lost 3 bases. The germline V gene has CDR1 MNHEY and CDR2 SVGAGI. CDR3 region: CASGGQGTDTQYF. DNA of the CDR3: TGTGCCAGCGGGGGACAGGGGACAGATACGCAGTATTTT.

The V and J genes are TRBV10-3 and TRBJ1-1; no clear D gene. V was shortened by 3 bases and J by 8 bases, with 7 bases between the two germline ends. Germline V gene data show CDR1 as ENHRY and CDR2 as SYGVKD. This CDR3 comprises 11 residues. The CDR3, as DNA: TGTGCCATCAGTGATCTGGGCGAAGCTTTCTTT. It translates to CAISDLGEAFF.

This sequence joins TRBV6-5 and TRBJ1-1; D is unclear. The CDR3 loop spans 14 amino acids. Germline CDR1 MNHEY, CDR2 SVGAGI. V was pared by 5 bases and J by 7 bases, with 17 bases between. CDR3 DNA: TGTGCCAGCAGTCCAACTCCTACACGGGGTGAAGCTTTCTTT. It specifies CASSPTPTRGEAFF.

The genes are TRBV6-6 and TRBJ1-2; D might be TRBD1 (6 bases). The CDR3 extends over 16 amino acids. Trimming removed 2 bases from V and 4 bases from J, with 17 bases in between. Germline lookup yields CDR1 MNHNY and CDR2 SVGAGI (reference sequence). This CDR3 reads CASSYDGQNPPYGYTF. CDR3 in DNA: TGTGCCAGCAGTTACGATGGACAGAACCCACCCTATGGCTACACCTTC.

The CDR3 region is CASSPWTGKHEQYF. In nucleotides, the CDR3 is TGTGCCAGCAGTCCTTGGACAGGGAAGCACGAGCAGTACTTC. The rearrangement uses TRBV27 and TRBJ2-7, with TRBD1 matching 8 bases. V lost 5 bases to trimming and J lost 5 bases; unmatched junction nucleotides: 8. Germline V CDR1 and CDR2: MNHEY, SMNVEV (reference sequence). The CDR3 consists of 14 residues.

The V gene is TRBV6-1, the J gene TRBJ1-1, with 10 bases identical to TRBD1. The CDR3 spans 14 residues. V was clipped by 4 bases and J by 4 bases; unmatched bases: 3. Germline CDR1 reads MNHNS; CDR2 reads SASEGT. CDR3 residues: CASSGRQGATEAFF. DNA for the CDR3: TGTGCCAGCAGTGGACGACAGGGGGCCACTGAAGCTTTCTTT.

DNA for the CDR3: TGTGCCAGCAGCCCGACGTCCGGTGCAACTAATGAAAAACTGTTTTTT. Its protein is CASSPTSGATNEKLFF. The J gene is TRBJ1-4, the V gene TRBV3-1 (or the pseudogene TRBV3-2); no definite D call. The V gene lost 4 bases and the J gene lost 0 bases, with 12 bases spanning the gap. Germline CDR1 reads LGHDT; CDR2 reads YNNKEL (reference sequence). The CDR3 loop spans 16 amino acids.

The V and J genes are TRBV9 and TRBJ2-7; 7 nucleotides line up with TRBD1. CDR1 SGDLS and CDR2 YYNGEE come from the germline V gene. V lost 0 bases, J lost 0 bases, and 6 bases stayed unmatched. The CDR3 spans 16 residues. In DNA, the CDR3 is TGTGCCAGCAGCGTAGATGGGACAGTTAACTCCTACGAGCAGTACTTC. Translating gives CASSVDGTVNSYEQYF. The full variable domain, completed using reference TRBV9 and TRBJ2-7, is DSGVTQTPKHLITATGQRVTLRCSPRSGDLSVYWYQQSLDQGLQFLIQYYNGEERAKGNILERFSAQQFPDLHSELNLSSLELGDSALYFCASSVDGTVNSYEQYFGPGTRLTVT.

V is TRBV27 and J is TRBJ1-1; 8 bases are shared with TRBD1. The CDR3 consists of 13 residues. The junction had 7 bases not matched to a gene; V was cut back by 9 bases and J by 4 bases. The V gene's germline CDR1 is MNHEY and CDR2 SMNVEV (reference sequence). This CDR3 reads CASWWTGTTEAFF. The CDR3 region has the DNA TGTGCCAGTTGGTGGACAGGGACCACTGAAGCTTTCTTT.

The chain is built from TRBV5-6 and TRBJ1-2, with 7 bases lining up with TRBD1. The V segment lost 0 bases and the J segment 7 bases; nucleotides outside the gene matches: 3. The CDR3 has 13 residues. Germline V gene data show CDR1 as SGHDT and CDR2 as YYEEEE. The CDR3: CASSLDRGSGYTF. In DNA form, the CDR3 reads TGTGCCAGCAGCTTGGACAGGGGTAGTGGCTACACCTTC.

V gene TRBV19 combines with J gene TRBJ1-1, with D unresolved. The CDR3 length is 13 residues. Germline V CDR1 and CDR2: LNHDA, SQIVND (reference sequence). Trimming removed 5 bases from V and 4 bases from J, with 11 bases in between. In DNA form, the CDR3 reads TGTGCCAGTAGTCGGGGTGTAGGCACTGAAGCTTTCTTT. Its protein product is CASSRGVGTEAFF. Filled out from reference TRBV19 and TRBJ1-1, the complete variable domain reads DGGITQSPKYLFRKEGQNVTLSCEQNLNHDAMYWYRQDPGQGLRLIYYSQIVNDFQKGDIAEGYSVSREKKESFPLTVTSAQKNPTAFYLCASSRGVGTEAFFGQGTRLTVV.

The rearrangement uses TRBV27 and TRBJ1-6; tentatively, D is TRBD1 (5 bases). The CDR3 is 12 amino acids. V was trimmed by 2 bases and J by 13 bases, leaving 9 bases between them. Germline values: CDR1 MNHEY, CDR2 SMNVEV (reference sequence). CDR3 DNA: TGTGCCAGCAGTTTAGGGACCCTGCCCCTCCACTTT. Its protein is CASSLGTLPLHF.

The V and J genes are TRBV3-1 (or the pseudogene TRBV3-2) and TRBJ1-5; D is unresolved. CDR3 length equals 17 residues. Germline CDR1 and CDR2: LGHDT and YNNKEL (reference sequence). With 2 bases removed from V and 8 bases from J, the gap between germline ends came to 22 bases. As DNA, the CDR3 is TGTGCCAGCAGCCAACATCGACAAAAAGGGAGATTAGAGCCCCAGCATTTT. This gives the protein CASSQHRQKGRLEPQHF.

This clone was recorded a few times. The J gene is TRBJ2-7, the V gene TRBV7-9; D not certain. Trimming pared 6 bases from V and 5 bases from J, leaving 11 bases between. This CDR3 comprises 12 residues. CDR1 and CDR2 (germline): SEHNR, FQNEAQ (reference sequence). For the CDR3, the DNA is TGTGCCAGCAGTTCCGTCCGGGACGAGCAGTACTTC. This gives the protein CASSSVRDEQYF.

The chain links TRBV27 to TRBJ1-4, with 7 positions matching TRBD1. CDR1 MNHEY and CDR2 SMNVEV come from the germline V gene (reference sequence). CDR3 length: 16 amino acids. Trimming took 5 bases from V and 4 from J; bases not matched to a gene: 10. Here the CDR3 DNA reads TGTGCCAGCAGTGCGAGCATCAGGGGGATTAATGAAAAACTGTTTTTT. Its translation: CASSASIRGINEKLFF.

The CDR3 DNA follows: TGTGCCAGCAGCCAAAATAACAGGAACACTGAAGCTTTCTTT. Protein product: CASSQNNRNTEAFF. V usage is TRBV3-1 (or the pseudogene TRBV3-2) and J usage is TRBJ1-1; D remains unclear. In germline, CDR1 is LGHDT, CDR2 YNNKEL (reference sequence). V was trimmed by 2 bases and J by 1 base, leaving 8 bases between them. The CDR3 consists of 14 residues.

The chain uses TRBV6-2 or TRBV6-3 and TRBJ2-1, with unresolved D. Germline CDR1 is MNHEY and CDR2 is SVGEGT. V lost 0 bases, J lost 5 bases, and 2 bases lay in between. This CDR3 comprises 12 residues. The CDR3 loop reads CASSYSDNEQFF. CDR3 coding DNA: TGTGCCAGCAGTTACTCAGACAATGAGCAGTTCTTC.

CDR3 region: CASSLGRISLEQYF. The CDR3 bases are TGTGCCAGCAGCTTGGGGAGAATTAGCCTCGAGCAGTACTTC. The V call is TRBV5-6, the J call TRBJ2-7; D remains unclear. Trimming removed 0 bases from V and 6 bases from J, with 13 bases in between. CDR3 length: 14 residues. Germline V gene data show CDR1 as SGHDT and CDR2 as YYEEEE.

The table lists this clone with a count of one. This chain joins TRBV19 and TRBJ1-2; D not resolved. The CDR3 has 13 amino acids. CDR1 and CDR2 from the germline V gene are LNHDA and SQIVND (reference sequence). V was shortened by 5 bases and J by 4 bases, with 11 bases between the two germline ends. CDR3: CASSRTGTYGYTF. Here the CDR3 DNA reads TGTGCCAGTAGTCGGACCGGAACCTATGGCTACACCTTC.

The J gene is TRBJ1-6, the V gene TRBV7-2; 7 nucleotides align to TRBD1. Germline trimming cut 1 base from V and 11 bases from J; bases unmatched to any gene: 8. The length of the CDR3 is 15 residues. Germline V CDR1 and CDR2: SGHTA, FQGNSA. CDR3 in amino acids: CASSLDWDSRTPLHF. Written as DNA, the CDR3 is TGTGCCAGCAGCTTAGACTGGGACAGCCGGACACCCCTCCACTTT.

The chain uses TRBV4-3 and TRBJ2-7; D is possibly TRBD2 (6 bases). Trimming shortened V by 1 base and J by 3 bases, and 13 bases separated the two germline ends. The CDR3 has 15 residues. From germline, CDR1 is LGHNA and CDR2 YSLEER. The CDR3, as DNA: TGCGCCAGCAGCCAAGTTGCGGGATCCTACTACGAGCAGTACTTC. Protein sequence: CASSQVAGSYYEQYF.

J is TRBJ2-3 and V is TRBV3-1 (or the pseudogene TRBV3-2), with 9 bases lining up with TRBD1. The CDR3 extends over 17 amino acids. Germline V gene sequence: CDR1 LGHDT, CDR2 YNNKEL (reference sequence). Trimming removed 1 base from V and 8 bases from J; junction bases left unmatched: 13. The CDR3 sequence: CASSQGTGTGHIGTQYF. CDR3 in DNA: TGTGCCAGCAGCCAAGGGACCGGGACAGGGCATATCGGTACGCAGTATTTT.

The chain recombines TRBV4-3 with TRBJ2-7; D is perhaps TRBD1 (6 bases). The V and J ends lost 0 bases and 5 bases respectively, with 11 bases between them. This CDR3 is built from 14 residues. The V gene's germline CDR1 is LGHNA and CDR2 YSLEER. The CDR3 region has the DNA TGCGCCAGCAGCCAAGACAGGGGTGTAGACGAGCAGTACTTC. Translation gives CASSQDRGVDEQYF.